Listed here are 20 T cell receptor beta chains from one sample, sequenced in a study of early T cells in non-severe SARS-CoV-2 infection. Via MiXCR, TCRdb re-called the 5' RACE reads, giving one row per CDR3 protein. The table shows tens of thousands of distinct CDR3 sequences, with approximately 4% occurring only once. Sequencing was performed on whole blood. Receptors originate from an adult who was a healthcare worker with PCR-confirmed SARS-CoV-2 infection or an uninfected control (not recorded which).

The rearrangement uses TRBV12-3 or TRBV12-4 and TRBJ1-1; possibly TRBD1 for D (6 bases). CDR3 length equals 15 residues. V lost 5 bases and J lost 1, with 14 bases in between. The CDR3 bases are TGTGCCAGCAGTGCTTTGGACAGAGGGAACACTGAAGCTTTCTTT. As protein: CASSALDRGNTEAFF.

This clonotype was counted many times. The chain is built from TRBV18 and TRBJ2-5; D is uncertain. CDR1 and CDR2 from the germline V gene are KGHSH and LQKENI. The CDR3 is made up of 15 amino acids. Trimming took 2 bases from V and 4 from J, leaving 14 bases between them. CDR3 residues: CASSPGAGLGETQYF. The DNA for the CDR3 is TGTGCCAGCTCACCAGGCGCAGGTCTAGGAGAGACCCAGTACTTC.

This clonotype showed up just a few times. V usage is TRBV3-1 and J usage is TRBJ2-7; possible D gene TRBD1, 5 bases. Trimming removed 0 bases at V and 1 base at J, with 10 bases between. The length of the CDR3 is 15 residues. CDR1 is LGHDT and CDR2 is YNNKEL in the germline V gene (reference sequence). CDR3 loop: CASSQDTSGSYEQYF. In DNA form, the CDR3 reads TGTGCCAGCAGCCAAGATACGTCAGGGTCCTACGAGCAGTACTTC.

A few counts support this clonotype. The CDR3 nucleotides are TGCGCCAGCAGCCAAGAAGACTATAACTACGAGCAGTACTTC. Translated: CASSQEDYNYEQYF. This chain connects TRBV4-3 to TRBJ2-7; TRBD2 is a possible D gene (5 bases). V was trimmed by 0 bases and J by 3 bases, leaving 9 bases between them. Germline CDR1 is LGHNA and CDR2 is YSLEER. The CDR3 is made up of 14 amino acids.

The chain employs TRBV9 and TRBJ2-4; 7 bases are a match to TRBD2. Unmatched junction bases numbered 9, after V lost 0 bases and J lost 9 bases. This CDR3 comprises 15 residues. The germline gives CDR1 SGDLS, CDR2 YYNGEE. The CDR3 is CASSVEKGLNAIQYF. CDR3 in DNA: TGTGCCAGCAGCGTAGAGAAGGGACTAAATGCCATTCAGTACTTC.

This clonotype turned up a few times. The chain combines TRBV5-1 with TRBJ1-2; TRBD1 is a possible D gene (6 bases). The CDR3 extends over 17 amino acids. The germline V and J ends were trimmed by 0 bases and 8 bases, with 23 bases remaining between them. Germline V lookup: CDR1 SGHRS, CDR2 YFSETQ. The DNA for the CDR3 is TGCGCCAGCAGCTTGGCCGTTGGGGGGGCACAAAGGAGCGGCTACACCTTC. Amino acid sequence: CASSLAVGGAQRSGYTF.

This clonotype occurred a few times. The chain combines TRBV3-1 with TRBJ1-5, with D possibly being TRBD1 (6 bases). The germline CDR1 and CDR2 sequences are LGHDT and YNNKEL (reference sequence). Trimming stripped 1 base from V and 6 bases from J, with 16 bases between. The CDR3 contains 16 residues. CDR3 bases: TGTGCCAGCAGCCAAGGGGCAGGGGATTTTGGTCAGCCCCAGCATTTT. Translating gives CASSQGAGDFGQPQHF.

This clonotype came up a few times. V is TRBV20-1 and J is TRBJ2-4, with 9 positions matching TRBD1. There are 14 residues in the CDR3. CDR1 and CDR2 from the germline V gene are DFQATT and SNEGSKA (reference sequence). Trimming took 5 bases from V and 9 from J; bases not matched to a gene: 11. The CDR3 region is CSAYAGQGTVIQYF. The CDR3 DNA reads TGCAGTGCTTATGCGGGACAGGGAACGGTCATTCAGTACTTC.

This clonotype has a count of ten or more. The rearrangement links TRBV20-1 to TRBJ2-2, with D perhaps given as TRBD1 or TRBD2 (5 bases each). Germline assignment: CDR1 DFQATT and CDR2 SNEGSKA (reference sequence). The CDR3 extends over 17 amino acids. Trimming took 0 bases from V and 7 from J, leaving 21 bases between them. CDR3 DNA sequence: TGCAGTGCTAGAGACCCCGGGACCTCGATGTGGGGCGGGGAGCTGTTTTTT. Its translation: CSARDPGTSMWGGELFF.

This clonotype was recorded many times. V gene TRBV7-3 combines with J gene TRBJ2-2; no firm D call. Per the germline V gene, CDR1 is SGHTA and CDR2 is FQGTGA. Between the trimmed V and J ends, which lost 5 bases and 0 bases, there was a span of 7 bases. The CDR3 is 14 amino acids. CDR3 bases: TGTGCCAGCAGCCGTAGTCCGAACACCGGGGAGCTGTTTTTT. Translated: CASSRSPNTGELFF.

The table lists this clonotype with many counts. J is TRBJ1-2 and V is TRBV7-8, with TRBD1 matching 8 bases. Germline-derived CDR1 and CDR2 are SGHVS and FQNEAQ. J was trimmed by 6 bases and V by 6 bases; bases with no gene match: 15. The CDR3 spans 16 residues. The CDR3 loop reads CASSLQGARIGDGYTF. The CDR3 DNA sequence: TGTGCCAGCAGTCTCCAGGGGGCGCGGATTGGTGATGGCTACACCTTC.

This clonotype was counted ten times or more. This chain links TRBV10-3 with TRBJ2-7; D possibly corresponds to TRBD1 (5 bases). Germline-derived CDR1 and CDR2 are ENHRY and SYGVKD. The ends were cut back, 7 bases at V and 1 base at J, with 11 bases in the middle. The CDR3 length is 13 residues. The CDR3 region has the DNA TGTGCCATCACCCCGACAGATTCCTACGAGCAGTACTTC. Its translation is CAITPTDSYEQYF.

With regard to this clonotype: A single base separates this from a much larger clone, so it may be a read error. The J gene is TRBJ2-3, the V gene TRBV2; 8 bases match TRBD2. The CDR3 spans 18 residues. Germline-derived CDR1 and CDR2 are SNHLY and FYNNEI. In nucleotides, the CDR3 is TGTGCCAGCAGTTGGCAACTACTTCCGGGACTAGACACAGATACGCAGAATTTT. Translated: CASSWQLLPGLDTDTQNF.

At least ten counts were recorded for this clonotype. This chain uses TRBV28 with TRBJ2-7, with 7 bases aligning to TRBD1. Germline V gives CDR1 MDHEN, CDR2 SYDVKM. The CDR3 consists of 14 residues. V gave up 6 bases and J gave up 3 bases; unmatched junction bases: 8. As DNA, the CDR3 is TGTGCCAGCAGGTTACAGGGGAACCTCTACGAGCAGTACTTC. This translates into CASRLQGNLYEQYF.

This clonotype was counted ten times or more. The CDR3, as DNA: TGCAGTGCTAAGGGACAAGAGACCCAGTACTTC. It codes for CSAKGQETQYF. This chain connects TRBV20-1 to TRBJ2-5; no definite D call. CDR1 and CDR2 (germline): DFQATT, SNEGSKA (reference sequence). V was clipped by 4 bases and J by 2 bases, with 5 bases between them. This CDR3 has 11 residues.

This clonotype has at least ten counts. The chain recombines TRBV7-8 with TRBJ2-3; D is possibly TRBD2 (5 bases). The CDR3 spans 15 residues. V lost 6 bases and J 3 bases, leaving 16 bases between the germline ends. The germline V gene has CDR1 SGHVS and CDR2 FQNEAQ. CDR3 protein: CASRRAGVGTDTQYF. In DNA, the CDR3 is TGTGCCAGCAGACGCGCGGGCGTGGGGACAGATACGCAGTATTTT.

The chain uses TRBV6-2 or TRBV6-3 and TRBJ2-1; 14 nucleotides line up with TRBD2. CDR3 length: 17 residues. V dropped 6 bases and J dropped 4; count of bases not matched to a gene: 8. Germline CDR1 MNHEY, CDR2 SVGEGT. CDR3 sequence: CASRGLAGGWGYNEQFF. The CDR3 bases are TGTGCCAGCAGAGGACTAGCGGGAGGATGGGGTTACAATGAGCAGTTCTTC.

This clonotype was counted at least ten times. The rearrangement links TRBV20-1 to TRBJ2-2; D is possibly TRBD1 or TRBD2 (6 bases each). Per the germline V gene, CDR1 is DFQATT and CDR2 is SNEGSKA (reference sequence). This CDR3 spans 16 amino acids. Trimming left V 0 bases short and J 3 bases short, with 14 bases between. The chain's CDR3 is CSARDVSRGDTGELFF. CDR3 sequence (DNA): TGCAGTGCTAGAGATGTATCAAGGGGGGACACCGGGGAGCTGTTTTTT.

In this sample, this clonotype turned up many times. V and J are TRBV5-1 and TRBJ2-2; D gene unclear. The V gene's germline CDR1 is SGHRS and CDR2 YFSETQ. V shed 0 bases and J shed 0 bases, with 6 bases lying between them. This CDR3 has 15 residues. The CDR3 spells CASSLDRSNTGELFF. CDR3 DNA sequence: TGCGCCAGCAGCTTGGACAGATCGAACACCGGGGAGCTGTTTTTT.

The table lists this clonotype with many counts. The rearrangement joins TRBV7-2 to TRBJ1-6, with D possibly TRBD1 on 5 matching bases. V was cut by 5 bases and J by 6 bases, with 14 bases left in between. CDR1 is SGHTA and CDR2 is FQGNSA in the germline V gene. This CDR3 has 15 amino acids. CDR3 DNA sequence: TGTGCCAGCAGCCCGACGGGACGGCCTAATTCACCCCTCCACTTT. This translates into CASSPTGRPNSPLHF.